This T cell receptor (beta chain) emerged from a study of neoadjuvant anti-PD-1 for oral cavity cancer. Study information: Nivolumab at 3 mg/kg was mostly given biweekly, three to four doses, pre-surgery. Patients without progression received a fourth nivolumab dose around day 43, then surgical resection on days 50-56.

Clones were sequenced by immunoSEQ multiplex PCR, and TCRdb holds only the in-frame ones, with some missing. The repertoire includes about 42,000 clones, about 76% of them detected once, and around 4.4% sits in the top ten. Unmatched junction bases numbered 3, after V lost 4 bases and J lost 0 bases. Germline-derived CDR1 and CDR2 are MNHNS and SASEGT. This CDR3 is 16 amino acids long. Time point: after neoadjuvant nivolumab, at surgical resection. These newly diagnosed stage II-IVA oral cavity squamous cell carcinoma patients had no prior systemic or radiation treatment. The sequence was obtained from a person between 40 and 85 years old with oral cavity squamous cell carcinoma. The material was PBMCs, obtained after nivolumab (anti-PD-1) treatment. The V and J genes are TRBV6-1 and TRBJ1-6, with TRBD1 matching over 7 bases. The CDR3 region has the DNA TGTGCCAGCAGTGTTCGGACAGGCTCCTATAATTCACCCCTCCACTTT. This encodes CASSVRTGSYNSPLHF.